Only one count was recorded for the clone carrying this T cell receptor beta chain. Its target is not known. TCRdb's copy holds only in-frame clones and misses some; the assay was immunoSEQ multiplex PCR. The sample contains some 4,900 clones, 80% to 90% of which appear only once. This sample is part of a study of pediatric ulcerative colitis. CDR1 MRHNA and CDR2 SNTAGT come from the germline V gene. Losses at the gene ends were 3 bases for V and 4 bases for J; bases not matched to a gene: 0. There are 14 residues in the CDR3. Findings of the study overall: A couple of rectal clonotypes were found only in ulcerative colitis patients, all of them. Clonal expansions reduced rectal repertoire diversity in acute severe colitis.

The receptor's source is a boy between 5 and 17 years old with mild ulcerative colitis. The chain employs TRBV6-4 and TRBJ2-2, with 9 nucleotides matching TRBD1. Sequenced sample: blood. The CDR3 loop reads CASSETGGTGELFF. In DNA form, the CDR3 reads TGTGCCAGCAGTGAGACAGGGGGCACCGGGGAGCTGTTTTTT.